Below, 20 T cell receptor beta chains from the same sample are listed, as sequenced in a study of cytomegalovirus exposure and HLA in healthy donors. Primers for the PCR totalled 60 Vbeta and 13 Jbeta. Sequencing was performed with immunoSEQ multiplex PCR; in TCRdb, only in-frame clones are kept and a portion is missing. The sample has around 190,000 clones; 79% are singletons. The sample was PBMCs. The source of these receptors is a woman aged 25 to 39 in good health and CMV-seropositive.

The CDR3 DNA is TGTGCCAGCACCGACCTGCCCCCCCGGGACAGGGGCTACGAGCAGTACTTC. Its protein product is CASTDLPPRDRGYEQYF. The chain has TRBV5-4 and TRBJ2-7; 10 positions match TRBD1. V lost 6 bases and J lost 3; bases outside the gene matches: 15. CDR3 size: 17 residues. Germline CDR1 and CDR2: SGHNT and YYREEE (reference sequence).

The chain links TRBV6-1 to TRBJ1-2, with D possibly matching TRBD1 (6 bases). This CDR3 spans 14 amino acids. Germline V CDR1 and CDR2: MNHNS, SASEGT. V lost 4 bases, J lost 3 bases, and 12 bases lay in between. This CDR3 is CASSGQALYYGYTF. The CDR3 bases are TGTGCCAGCAGTGGACAGGCTCTTTACTATGGCTACACCTTC.

This chain joins TRBV11-2 and TRBJ1-5; D call uncertain. The ends were cut back, 0 bases at V and 4 bases at J, with 13 bases in the middle. The CDR3 length is 16 residues. CDR1 is SGHAT and CDR2 is FQNNGV in the germline V gene. The CDR3: CASSLEGGFGNQPQHF. CDR3 nucleotide sequence: TGTGCCAGCAGCTTAGAAGGAGGATTTGGGAATCAGCCCCAGCATTTT.

The V gene is TRBV5-1, the J gene TRBJ1-4; D is possibly TRBD1 (5 bases). Germline loops: CDR1 SGHRS, CDR2 YFSETQ. V was shortened by 1 base and J by 14 bases, with 12 bases between the two germline ends. The CDR3 is 12 residues long. For the CDR3, the DNA is TGCGCCAGCAGCTTGTACGGGGGAGAGCTGTTTTTT. Protein sequence: CASSLYGGELFF. The full variable domain, completed using reference TRBV5-1 and TRBJ1-4, is KAGVTQTPRYLIKTRGQQVTLSCSPISGHRSVSWYQQTPGQGLQFLFEYFSETQRNKGNFPGRFSGRQFSNSRSEMNVSTLELGDSALYLCASSLYGGELFFGSGTQLSVL.

This chain connects TRBV4-3 to TRBJ2-2; 7 bases align to TRBD1. Trimming cost V 0 bases and J 4 bases; bases outside gene matches: 8. CDR3 length: 17 amino acids. From germline, CDR1 is LGHNA and CDR2 YSLEER. CDR3 sequence reads: CASSQEHQGVSTGELFF. CDR3 DNA: TGCGCCAGCAGCCAAGAGCACCAGGGGGTTAGCACCGGGGAGCTGTTTTTT.

This rearrangement joins TRBV5-1 to TRBJ1-2, with 9 bases matching TRBD1. The CDR3 extends over 18 amino acids. Germline V lookup: CDR1 SGHRS, CDR2 YFSETQ. The ends lost 7 bases at V and 2 bases at J; junction bases unmatched: 18. The CDR3 loop reads CASRRGTGLNGWNYGYTF. For the CDR3, the DNA is TGCGCCAGCCGGAGGGGGACAGGGTTGAATGGGTGGAACTATGGCTACACCTTC.

The chain joins TRBV4-3 to TRBJ2-7, with D unclear. CDR1 and CDR2 (germline): LGHNA, YSLEER. V dropped 0 bases and J dropped 2 bases, with 14 bases sitting between them. CDR3 length: 16 residues. The chain's CDR3 is CASSQDFLQAPYEQYF. The CDR3 coding sequence is TGCGCCAGCAGCCAAGATTTCCTCCAGGCGCCCTACGAGCAGTACTTC.

The chain has TRBV11-3 and TRBJ2-7; TRBD1 matches 11 bases. Trimming at V came to 5 bases and at J to 5 bases, leaving 8 bases not matched to a gene. The V gene's germline CDR1 is SGHNT and CDR2 YENEEA. This CDR3 is built from 15 residues. The CDR3 loop reads CASSRGGTGGHEQYF. CDR3 nucleotides: TGTGCCAGCAGCCGTGGTGGGACAGGGGGTCACGAGCAGTACTTC.

The rearrangement uses TRBV25-1 and TRBJ1-2, with 8 bases fitting TRBD1. The germline gives CDR1 MGHDK, CDR2 SYGVNS. The V segment lost 4 bases and the J segment 4 bases; nucleotides outside the gene matches: 11. The CDR3 loop spans 16 amino acids. The CDR3 sequence: CASSGNFGQGSYGYTF. CDR3 bases: TGTGCCAGCAGTGGCAACTTTGGACAGGGAAGCTATGGCTACACCTTC.

This rearrangement joins TRBV10-3 to TRBJ1-1; D unresolved. Trimming took 6 bases from V and 4 from J, leaving 12 bases between them. The CDR3 runs to 13 residues. Per the germline V gene, CDR1 is ENHRY and CDR2 is SYGVKD. The CDR3 DNA follows: TGTGCCATCAGGTATACAGTGGGCACTGAAGCTTTCTTT. It yields the protein CAIRYTVGTEAFF.

In its sample, this clone was seen once. The J gene is TRBJ1-4, the V gene TRBV19; 9 bases fit TRBD1. CDR1 and CDR2 from the germline V gene are LNHDA and SQIVND (reference sequence). V was clipped by 7 bases and J by 8 bases; unmatched bases: 11. This CDR3 is 15 amino acids long. The CDR3 protein is CASTGSGTGTEKLFF. The CDR3 DNA is TGTGCCAGTACTGGGTCCGGGACAGGGACCGAAAAACTGTTTTTT.

The chain employs TRBV4-2 and TRBJ2-5, with TRBD2 as a possible D gene (6 bases). This CDR3 region has 15 residues. V was trimmed by 1 base and J by 5 bases, leaving 14 bases between them. Germline lookup yields CDR1 LGHNA and CDR2 YNFKEQ. Here the CDR3 DNA reads TGTGCCAGCAGCCAAGGACGGGAGCCCTCGGAGACCCAGTACTTC. Protein product: CASSQGREPSETQYF.

The DNA for the CDR3 is TGCGCCAGCAGCTTGGGTGAGCCTAGCGCCTCCTACAATGAGCAGTTCTTC. Protein: CASSLGEPSASYNEQFF. This chain uses TRBV5-1 with TRBJ2-1; D might be TRBD2 (6 bases). V lost 0 bases and J 0 bases, leaving 13 bases between the germline ends. Looked up from germline, CDR1 is SGHRS and CDR2 is YFSETQ. The CDR3 covers 17 residues.

This chain uses TRBV6-5 with TRBJ1-1; D ambiguous. Trimming pared 6 bases from V and 0 bases from J, leaving 14 bases between. The CDR3 sequence is 15 residues long. Per germline, CDR1 MNHEY and CDR2 SVGAGI. The CDR3 sequence: CASSPRGDMNTEAFF. The CDR3 DNA sequence: TGTGCCAGCAGCCCCCGGGGAGACATGAACACTGAAGCTTTCTTT.

This clone was detected a few times. The chain links TRBV5-4 to TRBJ2-6; unclear D gene. V was clipped by 2 bases and J by 4 bases, with 10 bases between them. This CDR3 contains 15 residues. The germline V gene encodes CDR1 SGHNT and CDR2 YYREEE (reference sequence). This CDR3 is CASSFGAPGANVLTF. The CDR3 DNA reads TGTGCCAGCAGCTTCGGTGCTCCCGGGGCCAACGTCCTGACTTTC.

J is TRBJ2-3 and V is TRBV2, with D hard to call. The CDR3 contains 13 residues. Germline-derived CDR1 and CDR2 are SNHLY and FYNNEI. V was shortened by 1 base and J by 9 bases, with 11 bases between the two germline ends. The CDR3 region has the DNA TGTGCCAGCAGTGAAGACGTGGCAGTAACGCAGTATTTT. It is translated as CASSEDVAVTQYF. Variable domain in full (rest from reference TRBV2 and TRBJ2-3): EPEVTQTPSHQVTQMGQEVILRCVPISNHLYFYWYRQILGQKVEFLVSFYNNEISEKSEIFDDQFSVERPDGSNFTLKIRSTKLEDSAMYFCASSEDVAVTQYFGPGTRLTVL.

This chain connects TRBV9 to TRBJ2-6, with D perhaps matching TRBD1 (6 bases). The length of the CDR3 is 20 residues. Trimming took off 4 bases at V and 1 base at J, with 24 bases between the two ends. Germline loops: CDR1 SGDLS, CDR2 YYNGEE. The CDR3: CASSPVRDNLIGSGANVLTF. The CDR3 region has the DNA TGTGCCAGCAGCCCAGTGAGGGACAACTTAATAGGTTCTGGGGCCAACGTCCTGACTTTC.

The chain links TRBV25-1 to TRBJ2-1, with 7 bases lining up with TRBD2. The CDR3 totals 14 residues. CDR1 and CDR2 from the germline V gene are MGHDK and SYGVNS. V gave up 8 bases and J gave up 8 bases; unmatched junction bases: 12. The CDR3 region has the DNA TGTGCCAGCGGTGGTCAGGGACTAACTGATGAGCAGTTCTTC. Translation: CASGGQGLTDEQFF. Looking up the rest from reference TRBV25-1 and TRBJ2-1 gives the full variable domain: EADIYQTPRYLVIGTGKKITLECSQTMGHDKMYWYQQDPGMELHLIHYSYGVNSTEKGDLSSESTVSRIRTEHFPLTLESARPSHTSQYLCASGGQGLTDEQFFGPGTRLTVL.

The rearrangement uses TRBV6-6 and TRBJ1-4; no definite D call. The V gene's germline CDR1 is MNHNY and CDR2 SVGAGI (reference sequence). V was pared by 7 bases and J by 2 bases, with 17 bases between. The length of the CDR3 is 16 residues. As DNA, the CDR3 is TGTGCCAGCACCACCAATCTGAGGGTGACTAATGAAAAACTGTTTTTT. Translating it yields CASTTNLRVTNEKLFF.

The chain employs TRBV19 and TRBJ1-2; 7 nucleotides align to TRBD1. V lost 8 bases to trimming and J lost 6 bases; unmatched junction nucleotides: 18. The germline gives CDR1 LNHDA, CDR2 SQIVND (reference sequence). This CDR3 is built from 16 residues. The DNA of the CDR3 is TGTGCCAGTGCTACTTGGGACAGCTTAAACGATGATGGCTACACCTTC. Translation: CASATWDSLNDDGYTF.